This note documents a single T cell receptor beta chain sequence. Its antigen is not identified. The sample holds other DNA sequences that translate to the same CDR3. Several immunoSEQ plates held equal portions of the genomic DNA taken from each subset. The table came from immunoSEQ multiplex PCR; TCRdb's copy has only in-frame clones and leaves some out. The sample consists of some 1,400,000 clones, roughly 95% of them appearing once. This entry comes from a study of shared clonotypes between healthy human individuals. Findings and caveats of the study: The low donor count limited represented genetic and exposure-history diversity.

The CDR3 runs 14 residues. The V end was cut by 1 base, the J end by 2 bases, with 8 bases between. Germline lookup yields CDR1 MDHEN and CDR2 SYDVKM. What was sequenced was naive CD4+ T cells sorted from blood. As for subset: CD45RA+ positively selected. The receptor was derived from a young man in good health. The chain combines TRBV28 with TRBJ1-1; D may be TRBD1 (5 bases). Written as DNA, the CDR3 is TGTGCCAGCAGTTTATCAGGGACTAACACTGAAGCTTTCTTT. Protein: CASSLSGTNTEAFF.